The 15 T cell receptor beta chains listed next were all sequenced from one sample in a study of tumor-infiltrating lymphocytes in oesophageal squamous cell carcinoma. MiXCR, applied by TCRdb to the PCR reads, yields one record per CDR3 protein. The sample comprises approximately 10,000 distinct CDR3 sequences, around half of which are singletons, and 20% to 25% rests with the top ten. Input material: esophageal tumor tissue. These receptors were taken from a male donor with esophageal squamous cell carcinoma.

This clonotype has at least ten counts. The chain uses TRBV15 and TRBJ1-1; D unresolved. In germline, CDR1 is LNHNV, CDR2 YYDKDF (reference sequence). The CDR3 spans 15 residues. Between the trimmed V and J ends, which lost 0 bases and 0 bases, there was a span of 8 bases. Here the CDR3 reads CATSREKVLNTEAFF. The DNA for the CDR3 is TGTGCCACCAGCAGAGAGAAAGTTCTGAACACTGAAGCTTTCTTT. Full variable domain (rest looked up from reference TRBV15 and TRBJ1-1): DAMVIQNPRYQVTQFGKPVTLSCSQTLNHNVMYWYQQKSSQAPKLLFHYYDKDFNNEADTPDNFQSRRPNTSFCFLDIRSPGLGDTAMYLCATSREKVLNTEAFFGQGTRLTVV.

At least ten counts were recorded for this clonotype. The rearrangement links TRBV19 to TRBJ2-7, with D perhaps TRBD2 (5 bases). Deletions cut 5 bases from V and 2 bases from J, with 10 bases between. Germline CDR1 reads LNHDA; CDR2 reads SQIVND (reference sequence). The CDR3 has 13 residues. The DNA for the CDR3 is TGTGCCAGTAGTGGCCGGGATGCCTACGAGCAGTACTTC. It is translated as CASSGRDAYEQYF.

This clonotype was picked up a small number of times. The rearrangement uses TRBV7-9 and TRBJ2-5, with D possibly TRBD1 on 5 matching bases. The CDR3 covers 15 residues. Germline V lookup: CDR1 SEHNR, CDR2 FQNEAQ (reference sequence). Deletions cut 5 bases from V and 2 bases from J, with 15 bases between. The CDR3 is CASSLTGIGQETQYF. CDR3 in DNA: TGTGCCAGCAGCCTTACAGGTATCGGGCAAGAGACCCAGTACTTC.

This clonotype was seen just once. The chain's CDR3 is CASSLAAGGSYEQYF. The CDR3 DNA is TGTGCCAGCAGCTTAGCAGCGGGAGGGTCCTACGAGCAGTACTTC. The chain couples TRBV7-2 to TRBJ2-7, with 10 bases identical to TRBD2. Germline CDR1 reads SGHTA; CDR2 reads FQGNSA. V was clipped by 0 bases and J by 1 base; unmatched bases: 0. This CDR3 region has 15 residues.

This clonotype was seen at least ten times. The rearrangement uses TRBV19 and TRBJ2-7; 9 positions agree with TRBD2. Per germline, CDR1 LNHDA and CDR2 SQIVND (reference sequence). The J segment lost 3 bases and the V segment lost 6 bases, leaving 6 bases of the junction unmatched. The CDR3 totals 14 residues. The CDR3 DNA follows: TGTGCCAGTAGCAGACTAGCGGTGGGCTACGAGCAGTACTTC. Amino acid sequence: CASSRLAVGYEQYF. The whole variable domain, remainder taken from reference TRBV19 and TRBJ2-7, is DGGITQSPKYLFRKEGQNVTLSCEQNLNHDAMYWYRQDPGQGLRLIYYSQIVNDFQKGDIAEGYSVSREKKESFPLTVTSAQKNPTAFYLCASSRLAVGYEQYFGPGTRLTVT.

The J gene is TRBJ2-6, the V gene TRBV6-6, with no clear D. This CDR3 comprises 15 residues. Trimming shortened V by 8 bases and J by 4 bases, and 15 bases separated the two germline ends. Per the germline V gene, CDR1 is MNHNY and CDR2 is SVGAGI (reference sequence). The CDR3 protein is CASEAGASGANVLTF. CDR3 bases: TGTGCCAGCGAGGCAGGCGCTTCCGGGGCCAACGTCCTGACTTTC.

The chain has TRBV11-2 and TRBJ2-7, with D possibly TRBD1 on 5 matching bases. The V end lost 1 base, the J end lost 9 bases, and 19 bases lay between the germline ends. Germline lookup yields CDR1 SGHAT and CDR2 FQNNGV. The CDR3 length is 15 residues. As DNA, the CDR3 is TGTGCCAGCAGCTTAGCGCAGGGCGGCACAGATACGCAGTACTTC. Translation gives CASSLAQGGTDTQYF.

The chain recombines TRBV6-1 with TRBJ2-3; the match to TRBD1 covers 8 bases. Germline trimming cut 5 bases from V and 0 bases from J; bases unmatched to any gene: 4. The CDR3 runs to 15 residues. The germline V gene has CDR1 MNHNS and CDR2 SASEGT. The CDR3 nucleotides read TGTGCCAGCAGTAGACAGGGGCGAAGCACAGATACGCAGTATTTT. It codes for CASSRQGRSTDTQYF.

This clonotype was seen a few times. The chain joins TRBV7-4 to TRBJ2-2; the D is unclear. Trimming took off 1 base at V and 1 base at J, with 10 bases between the two ends. Germline V gene lookup returns CDR1 SGHVT and CDR2 SQSDAQ. CDR3 length: 16 residues. The CDR3 reads CASSLELGVNTGELFF. In nucleotides, the CDR3 is TGTGCCAGCAGCTTAGAGTTAGGCGTGAACACCGGGGAGCTGTTTTTT.

This clonotype has just a few counts. The chain employs TRBV7-3 and TRBJ2-1; 12 bases line up with TRBD2. This CDR3 is built from 17 residues. V shed 1 base and J 6 bases; nucleotides not matched to a gene: 7. Germline-derived CDR1 and CDR2 are SGHTA and FQGTGA. The CDR3 spells CASSLRPSGGVGNEQFF. The DNA of the CDR3 is TGTGCCAGCAGCTTAAGGCCTAGCGGGGGGGTGGGCAATGAGCAGTTCTTC.

CDR3 in amino acids: CASSPASGVNYGYTF. CDR3 coding DNA: TGTGCCAGCAGCCCGGCCAGTGGGGTCAACTATGGCTACACCTTC. The chain links TRBV7-8 to TRBJ2-7; D is ambiguous. The J call is doubtful: the DNA matches TRBJ1-2 better. Per germline, CDR1 SGHVS and CDR2 FQNEAQ. This CDR3 is 15 amino acids long.

This rearrangement joins TRBV27 to TRBJ1-4; D is uncertain. The V gene's germline CDR1 is MNHEY and CDR2 SMNVEV (reference sequence). V was pared by 5 bases and J by 7 bases, with 14 bases between. The CDR3 contains 14 residues. CDR3 loop: CASSQRTWGEKLFF. The CDR3 nucleotides are TGTGCCAGCAGTCAAAGGACGTGGGGTGAAAAACTGTTTTTT.

The chain carries TRBV7-3 and TRBJ2-2; TRBD1 agrees at 10 bases. This CDR3 has 17 amino acids. The V segment lost 5 bases and the J segment 7 bases; nucleotides outside the gene matches: 13. Germline V gene data show CDR1 as SGHTA and CDR2 as FQGTGA. The CDR3 DNA is TGTGCCAGCAGCCCGAGGGCGACAGGGGGCCATGGCGGGGAGCTGTTTTTT. This sequence encodes CASSPRATGGHGGELFF.

The chain is built from TRBV7-3 and TRBJ2-1; 7 positions agree with TRBD2. The CDR3 sequence is 15 residues long. J was trimmed by 8 bases and V by 2 bases; bases with no gene match: 9. Germline CDR1 SGHTA, CDR2 FQGTGA. The CDR3 reads CASSLSSGSGDEQFF. Written as DNA, the CDR3 is TGTGCCAGCAGCTTATCTAGCGGCAGCGGGGATGAGCAGTTCTTC. Full variable domain (rest looked up from reference TRBV7-3 and TRBJ2-1): GAGVSQTPSNKVTEKGKYVELRCDPISGHTALYWYRQSLGQGPEFLIYFQGTGAADDSGLPNDRFFAVRPEGSVSTLKIQRTERGDSAVYLCASSLSSGSGDEQFFGPGTRLTVL.

This clonotype was detected many times. The V gene is TRBV2, the J gene TRBJ2-2; weak D call: TRBD1 (5 bases). This CDR3 contains 14 residues. Trimming left V 4 bases short and J 11 bases short, with 17 bases between. CDR1 is SNHLY, CDR2 FYNNEI, per germline. This chain's CDR3 is CASSVVRAVGELFF. The CDR3 DNA is TGTGCCAGCAGTGTAGTCAGGGCGGTAGGAGAGCTGTTTTTT.